The subject of this entry is one TCR beta chain. Its antigen specificity is not known. The sample holds no much larger clone one base away, and base qualities are not on file. This specimen belongs to a study of cytomegalovirus exposure and HLA in healthy donors (dated by TCRdb to about 2017). Regarding the complete study: An earlier analysis of approximately 600 of the donors reported approximately 270 Gb of sequence data and roughly 110 million unique TCR beta sequences from 150 million to 200 million T cells. An early release that covered about 600 HLA-typed donors contained around 300 gigabases of sequencing data and tens of millions of unique TCR sequences. Among the roughly 390 genotyped donors, more than 70% belonged to the genetic ancestry cluster associated with self-reported Caucasian donors. The study aimed to test whether cataloging public T cell receptors could reveal signatures of past pathogen exposure. The study profiled the T cell repertoires of more than 500 subjects by immunosequencing and related them to cytomegalovirus serostatus. Besides the first cohort of 500 to 700 subjects, a separate validation cohort made up of 95 to 150 different subjects was used. To predict cytomegalovirus infection status, the study combined high-throughput TCR immunosequencing, statistical association of individual TCRs with disease status, and machine learning. In a later analysis, previously published TCR beta repertoires from 600 to 850 donors were re-analyzed and high-resolution HLA genotyping was added so that TCR occurrence patterns could be studied. In the later analysis, no new phenotypic data were used to find candidate immune exposures; instead, reliance was placed on TCR beta sequences and their occurrence across donors. An earlier analysis of some 500 of the donors used high-throughput TCR beta sequencing to judge whether each TCR beta V gene segment behaved as functional or pseudogenic. Donor age, sex, ethnicity and CMV serostatus were compiled together with the repertoire data. A later genetic analysis took genome-wide SNP genotypes for about 60% of the roughly 670 donors and used that subset as a discovery cohort. All discovery cohort repertoires had been generated using a single sequencing platform. Class I and class II HLA loci were covered by the typing at four-digit resolution. The number of typed donors differed by locus: about 620-640 for A, B, C, DRB1 and DQB1; 522 for DQA1; 606 for DPA1; and about 450 for DPB1. About five DR-DQ haplotypes were handled as single units for association and clustering, since linkage in the cohort was strong. Among about 410 genotyped donors of the cohort, an average of roughly 230,000 unique TCR beta nucleotide sequences was sequenced per donor, of which about 18% were non-productive.

The research as a whole found: The classifier was reported to diagnose cytomegalovirus status with high specificity and sensitivity in both the original cohort and the validation cohort. When HLA alleles, especially DR and DQ, strongly co-occurred, attributing TCR associations to individual alleles was difficult. In a later genetic analysis, fewer N-insertions in productive TCRs were reported among donors in an Asian-associated ancestry cluster than the roughly 710-donor mean. Several of the top co-occurrence clusters appeared to be linked to parvovirus B19, influenza, CMV and Epstein-Barr virus, according to a later analysis. For the cohort, immune exposure information was limited to CMV serostatus. A group of highly shared sequence variants was considered likely to be a technical artifact of the sequencing pipeline. In an earlier analysis of 587 of the donors, most TCR beta V segments appeared in productive rearrangements about 90% or about 30% of the time, broadly matching IMGT annotations. Some IMGT-functional V segments, including TRBV6-2 and TRBV6-3, could not be distinguished by the 87-base-pair reads and were therefore excluded. It was suggested by the authors that the approach could potentially be generalized to other disease states and immunological phenotypes. Presence/absence analyses assumed roughly uniform sequencing depth across donors, an assumption that may not hold. Because HLA typing was missing for some donors at each locus, association tests included only the typed subset. A further reported finding was that TCR beta sequences accurately predicted the HLA-A and HLA-B alleles for most subjects in the first cohort. This cohort had only TCR beta chains sequenced, and the lack of alpha or paired-chain data limited which features could be detected. Across donors, most TCR sequences were observed very rarely, whereas some public TCRs were present in many individuals. About 17 rarely observed V segments, including chromosome 9 orphons, were excluded from the earlier analysis of some 590 of the donors because counts were too low. A later analysis found that TCR association rates varied across HLA loci, with DRB1 alleles showing the most associated TCRs and HLA-C alleles the fewest. In a later analysis, HLA-associated TCR beta chains were found to be more clonally expanded and to have lower generation probabilities than equally common non-associated chains. The study gave a list of some 150 TCR beta chains associated with cytomegalovirus. In a later analysis, most CMV-associated TCR beta chains were found to appear HLA-restricted, with HLA associations seemingly driven largely by CMV exposure. Linkage disequilibrium might explain the correlated functional status among segregating V segments, but an unknown experimental factor could not be ruled out. An association between a missense DCLRE1C variant and V-gene and J-gene trimming of TCR beta chains was found in a later genetic analysis and replicated in an independent cohort. In a later analysis, 16,951 TCR beta sequences were associated with specific HLA alleles at a false discovery rate of 0.05. A few of the identified cytomegalovirus-associated TCR beta chains were confirmed in vitro to be specific for cytomegalovirus antigens.

Library preparation was by the immunoSEQ multiplex PCR assay. For the multiplex PCR, a mixture combining 60 forward primers for TCR Vbeta segments and 13 reverse primers for TCR Jbeta segments was used. A multiplex PCR assay on genomic DNA amplified the CDR3 region of rearranged TCR beta genes. The Illumina HiSeq System was used to sequence the amplified TCR beta libraries as 87-base-pair reads. Under the source paper's analysis protocol: A later analysis tallied approximately 87 million unique TCR beta chains across the 610 or so repertoires, and roughly 11 million of those chains were shared by two or more donors. Raw reads were error-corrected and collapsed into unique sequences by a nearest-neighbor algorithm in which closely related sequences were merged to remove PCR and sequencing errors. CDR3 sequences were aligned to IMGT reference sequences to assign V, D and J gene segments. For a sequence to be retained, at least a six-nucleotide match to both a V gene segment and a J gene segment was required. A rearrangement was called productive if the CDR3 had no stop codons and remained in frame with V and J, and every other rearrangement was called non-productive. CDR3 was defined according to IMGT convention as the region running from the second conserved V-encoded cysteine to the conserved J-encoded phenylalanine. The earlier analysis of approximately 590 of the donors excluded any sequence lacking an unambiguous match to a single V gene segment. An earlier analysis of 500 to 600 of the donors classified V segments as functional when productive rearrangements were above 56.7% and as segregating when the standard deviation between donors was above 5%. A statistical classification framework was developed to diagnose cytomegalovirus status using the catalog of TCR beta chain sequences. In a later analysis, TCR nucleotide sequences were compared against IMGT/GENE-DB human TR gene sequences so that V and J genes could be assigned. The TCRdist pipeline was used in a later analysis to assign CDR3 sequences and most-parsimonious VDJ recombination scenarios. In a later analysis, every TCR beta chain was defined by the combination of its CDR3 amino acid sequence and its V-gene family, and reads without a unique V-gene family were dropped. To address suspected cross-contamination and a sequencing artifact, a later analysis removed approximately 600 highly shared, low-generation-probability nucleotide sequences. In a later analysis, a clonal expansion index for each public chain was calculated from normalized within-repertoire ranks of inferred template counts. Generation probabilities in a later analysis came from a VDJ recombination model fitted to out-of-frame rearrangements, and those results were checked against IGoR. A later analysis scored TCR-TCR, TCR-HLA and TCR-CMV co-occurrence with hypergeometric tests, applying a repertoire-size bias correction to TCR pairs. In a later analysis, false discovery rates were estimated by permuting HLA or CMV assignments 20 times. A later analysis grouped co-occurring TCRs with DBSCAN, adding TCRdist sequence similarity when clustering within HLA-allele-positive subsets. Repertoires with fewer than 30,000 or more than 120,000 public chains, plus five repertoires with anomalous nucleotide sharing, were excluded from co-occurrence clustering. This is the immuneACCESS table as TCRdb keeps it, with only in-frame sequences that have V and J called. A part of the clones is gone; compared with another copy, unresolved V genes explain less than half, and the rest is unexplained. V, J and clone size derive from that table, while D and trimming were established from the DNA sequence. Recorded for this sample are 150,000 to 200,000 clones; approximately 59% of them occurred a single time. Around 3.2% of the sample is in the top ten clones.

Spanning cysteine to phenylalanine, the CDR3 consists of 16 amino acids. This entry keeps only the CDR3 DNA: 48 bases, framed from base 1. Taken from the germline V gene, the CDR1 and CDR2 loops are SGHRS and YFSETQ. V is pared back by 0 bases and J by 0 bases, with 11 bases lying between the germline termini. The cohort comprised under 700 healthy bone marrow donors. At the time of sampling, all cohort members were nominally healthy, though unrecorded immune exposures were likely present. The donor tested CMV seronegative and was one of the 352 seronegative cohort members. A peripheral blood sample was collected from each donor, and TCR beta sequencing was performed on peripheral blood mononuclear cells. The Qiagen DNeasy Blood Extraction Kit was used to extract genomic DNA from the blood cell samples.

Recombination joined TRBV5-1 with TRBJ2-3; the D region possibly corresponds to TRBD2 (6 bases align). The specimen was PBMCs. This clonotype was sampled from a man between 40 and 49 years old in good health and CMV-seronegative. The DNA sequence is given as TGCGCCAGCAGCTTGGGTGGGACTTTGAGCACAGATACGCAGTATTTT. This sequence encodes CASSLGGTLSTDTQYF.